Below, one T cell receptor (beta chain) is given with its context. The data originate from a study of blood T cell repertoires in COVID-19. As for the study in general: Samples came from the United States, Italy and Spain, spanning acute and convalescent COVID-19.

The CDR3 length is 15 residues. CDR1 is SGHTA and CDR2 is FQGNSA in the germline V gene. Between the trimmed V and J ends, which lost 6 bases and 4 bases, there was a span of 19 bases. Data came from immunoSEQ multiplex PCR; TCRdb stores just in-frame clones and leaves some out. The sample contains 230,000 or so clones, about 86% of which appear only once. Sequencing was performed on PBMCs or T cells enriched from blood (not recorded which). The sequence came from a man in his forties or fifties who had recovered from COVID-19. The chain carries TRBV7-2 and TRBJ2-7; a weak D match, TRBD2 (5 bases). The DNA for the CDR3 is TGTGCCAGCAGTCGGGGAGAAGGGAGAAGTTACGAGCAGTACTTC. It specifies CASSRGEGRSYEQYF.